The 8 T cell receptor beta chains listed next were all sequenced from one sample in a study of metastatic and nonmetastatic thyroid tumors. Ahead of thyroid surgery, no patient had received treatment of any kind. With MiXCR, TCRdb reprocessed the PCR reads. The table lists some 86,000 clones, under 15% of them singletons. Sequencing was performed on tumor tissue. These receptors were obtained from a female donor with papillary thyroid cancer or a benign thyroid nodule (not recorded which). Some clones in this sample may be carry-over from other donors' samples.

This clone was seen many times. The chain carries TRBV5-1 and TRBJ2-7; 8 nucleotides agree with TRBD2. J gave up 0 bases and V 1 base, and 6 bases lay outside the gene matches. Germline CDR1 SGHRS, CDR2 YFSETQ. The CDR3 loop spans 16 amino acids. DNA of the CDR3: TGCGCCAGCAGCTTGTCAGGTAGCGGGACCTCCTACGAGCAGTACTTC. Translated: CASSLSGSGTSYEQYF. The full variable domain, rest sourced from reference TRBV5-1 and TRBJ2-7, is KAGVTQTPRYLIKTRGQQVTLSCSPISGHRSVSWYQQTPGQGLQFLFEYFSETQRNKGNFPGRFSGRQFSNSRSEMNVSTLELGDSALYLCASSLSGSGTSYEQYFGPGTRLTVT.

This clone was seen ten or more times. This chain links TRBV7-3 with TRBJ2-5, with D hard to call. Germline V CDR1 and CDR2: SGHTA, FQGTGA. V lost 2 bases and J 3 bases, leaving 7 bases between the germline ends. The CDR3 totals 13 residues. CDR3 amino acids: CASSLPEEETQYF. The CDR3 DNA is TGTGCCAGCAGCTTACCTGAAGAAGAGACCCAGTACTTC.

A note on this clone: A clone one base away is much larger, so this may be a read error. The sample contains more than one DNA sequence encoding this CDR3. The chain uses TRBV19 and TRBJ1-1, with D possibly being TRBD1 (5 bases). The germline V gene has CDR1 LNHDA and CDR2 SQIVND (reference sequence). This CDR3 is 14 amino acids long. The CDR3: CASSIDHRNTEAFF. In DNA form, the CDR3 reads TGTGCCAGTAGTATAGATCACAGGAACACTGAGGCTTTCTTT.

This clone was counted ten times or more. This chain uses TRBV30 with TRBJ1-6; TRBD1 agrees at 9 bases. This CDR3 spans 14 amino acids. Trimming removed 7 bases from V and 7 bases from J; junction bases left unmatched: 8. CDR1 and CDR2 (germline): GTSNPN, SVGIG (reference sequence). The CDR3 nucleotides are TGTGCCTTCAATATACAGGGGGCGAATTCACCCCTCCACTTT. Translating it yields CAFNIQGANSPLHF.

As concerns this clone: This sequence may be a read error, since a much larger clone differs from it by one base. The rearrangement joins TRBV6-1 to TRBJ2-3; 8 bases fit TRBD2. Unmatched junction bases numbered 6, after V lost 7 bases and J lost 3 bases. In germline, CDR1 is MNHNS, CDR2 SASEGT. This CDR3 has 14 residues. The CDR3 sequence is CASTFSGITDTQYF. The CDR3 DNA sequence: TGTGCCAGCACCTTTAGCGGGATTACAGATACGCAGTATTTT.

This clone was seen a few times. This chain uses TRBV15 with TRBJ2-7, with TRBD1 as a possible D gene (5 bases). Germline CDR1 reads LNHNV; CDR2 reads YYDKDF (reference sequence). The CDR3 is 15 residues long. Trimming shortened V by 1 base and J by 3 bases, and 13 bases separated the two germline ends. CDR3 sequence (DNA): TGTGCCACCAGCAGAGTCAAGGACAACTACTACGAGCAGTACTTC. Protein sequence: CATSRVKDNYYEQYF.

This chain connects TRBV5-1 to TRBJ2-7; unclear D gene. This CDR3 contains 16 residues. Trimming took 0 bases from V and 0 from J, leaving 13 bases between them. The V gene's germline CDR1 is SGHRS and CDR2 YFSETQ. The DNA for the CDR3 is TGCGCCAGCAGCTTGGCCCAGAGCATTGGCTCCTACGAGCAGTACTTC. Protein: CASSLAQSIGSYEQYF.

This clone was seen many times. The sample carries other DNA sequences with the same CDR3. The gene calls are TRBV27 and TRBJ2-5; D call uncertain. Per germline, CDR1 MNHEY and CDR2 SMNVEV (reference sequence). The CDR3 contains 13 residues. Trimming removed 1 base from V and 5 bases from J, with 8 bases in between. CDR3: CASSLWGGETQYF. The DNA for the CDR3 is TGTGCCAGCAGTTTATGGGGTGGGGAGACCCAGTACTTC.